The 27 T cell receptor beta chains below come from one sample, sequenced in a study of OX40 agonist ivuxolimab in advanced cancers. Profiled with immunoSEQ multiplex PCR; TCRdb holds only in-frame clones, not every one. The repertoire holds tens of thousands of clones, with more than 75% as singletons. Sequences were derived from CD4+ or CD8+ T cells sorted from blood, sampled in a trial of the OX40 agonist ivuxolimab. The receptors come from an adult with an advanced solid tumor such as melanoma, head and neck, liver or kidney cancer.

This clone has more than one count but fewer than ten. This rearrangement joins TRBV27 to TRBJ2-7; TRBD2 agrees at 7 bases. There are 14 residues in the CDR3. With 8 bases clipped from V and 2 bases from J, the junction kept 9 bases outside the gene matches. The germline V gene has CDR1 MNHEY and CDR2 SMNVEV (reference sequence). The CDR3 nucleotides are TGTGCCAGCCGGGGGGTCCCCGGGCCCTACGAGCAGTACTTC. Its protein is CASRGVPGPYEQYF.

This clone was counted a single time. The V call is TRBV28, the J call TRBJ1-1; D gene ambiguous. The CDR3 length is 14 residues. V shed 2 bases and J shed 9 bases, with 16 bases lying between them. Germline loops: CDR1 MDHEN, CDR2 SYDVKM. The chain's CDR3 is CASSLGFGGSKAFF. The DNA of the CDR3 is TGTGCCAGCAGTTTAGGTTTCGGCGGTTCTAAAGCTTTCTTT.

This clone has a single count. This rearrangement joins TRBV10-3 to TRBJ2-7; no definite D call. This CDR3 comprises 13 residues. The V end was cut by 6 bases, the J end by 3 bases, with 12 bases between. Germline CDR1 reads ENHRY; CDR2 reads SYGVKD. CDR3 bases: TGTGCCATCAGGGACGGCAGCTTCTACGAGCAGTACTTC. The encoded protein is CAIRDGSFYEQYF.

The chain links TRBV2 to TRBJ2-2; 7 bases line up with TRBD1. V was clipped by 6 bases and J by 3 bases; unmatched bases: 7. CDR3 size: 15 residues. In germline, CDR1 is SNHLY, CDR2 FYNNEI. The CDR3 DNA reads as TGTGCCAGCAGGAACAGGGGTAGAGACACCGGGGAGCTGTTTTTT. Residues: CASRNRGRDTGELFF.

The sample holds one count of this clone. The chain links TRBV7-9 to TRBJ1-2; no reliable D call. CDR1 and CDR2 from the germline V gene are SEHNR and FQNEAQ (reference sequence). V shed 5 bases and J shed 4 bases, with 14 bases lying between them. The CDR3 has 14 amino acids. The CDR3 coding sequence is TGTGCCAGCAGCCGGCCCCCCTCCCGCTATGGCTACACCTTC. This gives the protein CASSRPPSRYGYTF.

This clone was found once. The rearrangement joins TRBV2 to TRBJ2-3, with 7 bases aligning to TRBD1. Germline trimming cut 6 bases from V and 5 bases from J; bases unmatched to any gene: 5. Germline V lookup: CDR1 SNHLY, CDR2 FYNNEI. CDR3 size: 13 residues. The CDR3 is CASRSGQQDTQYF. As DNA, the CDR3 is TGTGCCAGCAGGTCGGGACAGCAAGATACGCAGTATTTT.

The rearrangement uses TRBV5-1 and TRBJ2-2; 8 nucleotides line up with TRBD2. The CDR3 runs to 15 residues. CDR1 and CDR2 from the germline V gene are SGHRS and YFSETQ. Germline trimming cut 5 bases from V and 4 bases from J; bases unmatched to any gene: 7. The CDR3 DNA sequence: TGCGCCAGCAGTCTCACTAGCGGATTCACCGGGGAGCTGTTTTTT. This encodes CASSLTSGFTGELFF.

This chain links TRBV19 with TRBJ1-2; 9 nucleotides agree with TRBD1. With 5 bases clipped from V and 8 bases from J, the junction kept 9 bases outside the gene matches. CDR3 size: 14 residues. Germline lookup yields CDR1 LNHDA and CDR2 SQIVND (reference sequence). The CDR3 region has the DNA TGTGCCAGTAGTCCAGGGGACAGGGCAAACGGCTACACCTTC. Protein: CASSPGDRANGYTF. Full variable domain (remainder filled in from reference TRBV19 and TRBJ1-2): DGGITQSPKYLFRKEGQNVTLSCEQNLNHDAMYWYRQDPGQGLRLIYYSQIVNDFQKGDIAEGYSVSREKKESFPLTVTSAQKNPTAFYLCASSPGDRANGYTFGSGTRLTVV.

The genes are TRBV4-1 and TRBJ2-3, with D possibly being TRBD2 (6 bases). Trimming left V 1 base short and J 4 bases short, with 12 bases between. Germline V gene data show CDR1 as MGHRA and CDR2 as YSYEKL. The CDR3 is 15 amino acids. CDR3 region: CASSQVGSMADTQYF. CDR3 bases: TGCGCCAGCAGCCAAGTCGGGAGTATGGCAGATACGCAGTATTTT.

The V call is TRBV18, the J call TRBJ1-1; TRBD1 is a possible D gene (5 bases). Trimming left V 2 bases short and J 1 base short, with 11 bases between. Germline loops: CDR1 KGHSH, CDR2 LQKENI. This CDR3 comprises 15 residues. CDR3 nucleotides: TGTGCCAGCTCACCAAATACAGGTCAGAACACTGAAGCTTTCTTT. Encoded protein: CASSPNTGQNTEAFF.

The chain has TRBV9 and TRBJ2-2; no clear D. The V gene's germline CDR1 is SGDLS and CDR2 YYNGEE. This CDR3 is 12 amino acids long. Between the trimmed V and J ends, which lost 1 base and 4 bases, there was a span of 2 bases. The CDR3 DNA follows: TGTGCCAGCAGCGTAAGCACCGGGGAGCTGTTTTTT. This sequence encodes CASSVSTGELFF.

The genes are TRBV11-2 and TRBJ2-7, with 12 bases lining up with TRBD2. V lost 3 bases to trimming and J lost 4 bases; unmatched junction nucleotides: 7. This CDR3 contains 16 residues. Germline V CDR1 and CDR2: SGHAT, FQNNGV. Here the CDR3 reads CASSFLTSGSEYEQYF. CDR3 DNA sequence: TGTGCCAGCAGCTTTCTGACTAGCGGGAGTGAATACGAGCAGTACTTC.

The CDR3 DNA follows: TGTGCCATCAGTGATTTGGGAGGGCTGGGAAACACCATATATTTT. Encoded protein: CAISDLGGLGNTIYF. The chain has TRBV10-3 and TRBJ1-3; D uncertain. V lost 3 bases to trimming and J lost 4 bases, with 13 bases between them. This CDR3 is 15 amino acids long. Germline V gene sequence: CDR1 ENHRY, CDR2 SYGVKD.

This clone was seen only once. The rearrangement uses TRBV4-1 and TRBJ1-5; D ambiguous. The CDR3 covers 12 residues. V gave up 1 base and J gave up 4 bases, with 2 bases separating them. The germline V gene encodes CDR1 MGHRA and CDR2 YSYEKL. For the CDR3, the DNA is TGCGCCAGCAGCCAAGGGAATCAGCCCCAGCATTTT. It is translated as CASSQGNQPQHF.

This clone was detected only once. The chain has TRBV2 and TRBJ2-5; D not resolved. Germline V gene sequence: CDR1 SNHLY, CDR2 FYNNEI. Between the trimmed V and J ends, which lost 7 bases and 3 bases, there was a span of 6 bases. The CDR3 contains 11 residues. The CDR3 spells CASTPEETQYF. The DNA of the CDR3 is TGTGCCAGCACCCCAGAAGAGACCCAGTACTTC.

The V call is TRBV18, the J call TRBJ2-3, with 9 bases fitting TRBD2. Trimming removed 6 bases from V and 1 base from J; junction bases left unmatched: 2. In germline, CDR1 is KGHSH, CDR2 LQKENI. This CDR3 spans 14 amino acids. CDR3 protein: CASSRTSGTDTQYF. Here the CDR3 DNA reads TGTGCCAGCTCTAGGACTAGCGGCACAGATACGCAGTATTTT.

The CDR3 reads CAWSPGLAGVKEQFF. The CDR3 region has the DNA TGTGCCTGGAGCCCGGGACTAGCGGGAGTCAAGGAGCAGTTCTTC. The rearrangement joins TRBV30 to TRBJ2-1; 14 nucleotides agree with TRBD2. J gave up 10 bases and V 3 bases, and 8 bases lay outside the gene matches. The CDR3 has 15 amino acids. Germline assignment: CDR1 GTSNPN and CDR2 SVGIG (reference sequence).

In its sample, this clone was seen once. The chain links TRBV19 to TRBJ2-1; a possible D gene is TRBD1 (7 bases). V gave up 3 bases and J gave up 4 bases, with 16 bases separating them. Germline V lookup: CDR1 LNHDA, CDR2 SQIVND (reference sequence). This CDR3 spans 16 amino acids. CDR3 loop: CASSIENQGGYNEQFF. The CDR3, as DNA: TGTGCCAGTAGTATTGAGAACCAGGGGGGATACAATGAGCAGTTCTTC.

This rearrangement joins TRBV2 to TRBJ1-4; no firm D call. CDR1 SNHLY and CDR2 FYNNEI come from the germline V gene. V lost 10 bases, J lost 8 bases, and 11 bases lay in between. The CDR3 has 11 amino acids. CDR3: CANKGGEKLFF. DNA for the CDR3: TGTGCCAACAAGGGTGGAGAAAAACTGTTTTTT.

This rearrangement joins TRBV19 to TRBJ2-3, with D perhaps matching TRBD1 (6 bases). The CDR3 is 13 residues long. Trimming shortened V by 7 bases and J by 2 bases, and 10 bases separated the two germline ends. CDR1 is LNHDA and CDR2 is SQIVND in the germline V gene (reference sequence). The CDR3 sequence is CASTNRVTDTQYF. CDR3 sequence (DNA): TGTGCCAGTACTAACAGGGTCACAGATACGCAGTATTTT.

CDR3 coding DNA: TGTGCCAGCTCTCGCGTAGCCTACGAGCAGTACTTC. It specifies CASSRVAYEQYF. The rearrangement uses TRBV18 and TRBJ2-7, with D unresolved. The V gene lost 6 bases and the J gene lost 2 bases, with 8 bases spanning the gap. The CDR3 length is 12 residues. CDR1 and CDR2 (germline): KGHSH, LQKENI.

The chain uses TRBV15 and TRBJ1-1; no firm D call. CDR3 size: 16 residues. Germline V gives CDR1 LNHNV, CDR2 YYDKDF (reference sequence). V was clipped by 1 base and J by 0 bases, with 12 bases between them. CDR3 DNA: TGTGCCACCAGCAGAGTGCCGACATCTATGAACACTGAAGCTTTCTTT. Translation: CATSRVPTSMNTEAFF.

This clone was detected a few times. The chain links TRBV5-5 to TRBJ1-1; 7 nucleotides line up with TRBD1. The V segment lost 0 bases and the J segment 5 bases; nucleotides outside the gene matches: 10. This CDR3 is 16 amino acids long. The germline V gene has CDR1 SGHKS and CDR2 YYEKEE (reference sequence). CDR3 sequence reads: CASSLGQGLAVTEAFF. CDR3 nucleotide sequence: TGTGCCAGCAGCTTGGGACAGGGATTAGCGGTGACTGAAGCTTTCTTT.

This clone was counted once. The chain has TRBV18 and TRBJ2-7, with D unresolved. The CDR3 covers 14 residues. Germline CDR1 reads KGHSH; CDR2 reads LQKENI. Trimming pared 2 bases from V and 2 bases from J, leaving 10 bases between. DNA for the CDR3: TGTGCCAGCTCACCAACAGTTCCGGCCTACGAGCAGTACTTC. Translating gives CASSPTVPAYEQYF.

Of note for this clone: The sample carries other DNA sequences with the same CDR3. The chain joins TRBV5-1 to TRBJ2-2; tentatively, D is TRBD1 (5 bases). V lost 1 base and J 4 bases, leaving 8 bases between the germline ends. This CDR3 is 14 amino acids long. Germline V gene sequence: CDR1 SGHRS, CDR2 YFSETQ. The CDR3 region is CASSLTGATGELFF. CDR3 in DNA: TGCGCCAGCAGCTTGACTGGGGCCACCGGGGAGCTGTTTTTT.

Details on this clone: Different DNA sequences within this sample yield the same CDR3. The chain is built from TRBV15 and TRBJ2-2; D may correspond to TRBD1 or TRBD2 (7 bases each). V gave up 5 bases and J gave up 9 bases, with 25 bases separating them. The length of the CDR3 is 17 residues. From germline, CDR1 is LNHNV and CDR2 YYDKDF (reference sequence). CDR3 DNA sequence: TGTGCCACCAGCCGCCGCCTTCAGGGGGGGGTAGGGAGGGAGCTGTTTTTT. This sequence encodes CATSRRLQGGVGRELFF.

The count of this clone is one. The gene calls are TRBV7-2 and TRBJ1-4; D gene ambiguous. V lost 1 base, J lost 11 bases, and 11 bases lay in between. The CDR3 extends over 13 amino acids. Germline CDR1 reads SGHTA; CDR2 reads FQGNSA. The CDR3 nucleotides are TGTGCCAGCAGCTTAGGAGGGTCGGCGAAACTGTTTTTT. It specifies CASSLGGSAKLFF.